The 20 T cell receptor beta chains presented below share a single source sample, sequenced in a study of CD8 T cells in ankylosing spondylitis. TCRdb re-analysed the 5' RACE reads in MiXCR, keeping a single row per CDR3 protein. The sample lists approximately 300,000 distinct CDR3 sequences, around 20% seen once, with roughly 8% in the top ten. Sequenced material: blood, either unsorted or a sorted T cell fraction (not recorded which). Source of these receptors: a male donor with ankylosing spondylitis or in good health (not recorded which).

This clonotype was found many times. The chain has TRBV20-1 and TRBJ2-1, with TRBD1 matching 10 bases. With 7 bases clipped from V and 4 bases from J, the junction kept 4 bases outside the gene matches. Germline V gene sequence: CDR1 DFQATT, CDR2 SNEGSKA (reference sequence). CDR3 length: 13 amino acids. Here the CDR3 reads CSVWTGGYNEQFF. CDR3 nucleotide sequence: TGCAGTGTTTGGACAGGGGGATACAATGAGCAGTTCTTC.

The rearrangement joins TRBV28 to TRBJ2-3, with 10 bases identical to TRBD1. The CDR3 spans 14 residues. Germline V gives CDR1 MDHEN, CDR2 SYDVKM. V dropped 5 bases and J dropped 7; count of bases not matched to a gene: 6. The CDR3 nucleotides are TGTGCCAGCAGTCGACAGGGGGCTAGGAATACGCAGTATTTT. Translation: CASSRQGARNTQYF. The full variable domain, with the rest looked up from reference TRBV28 and TRBJ2-3, is DVKVTQSSRYLVKRTGEKVFLECVQDMDHENMFWYRQDPGLGLRLIYFSYDVKMKEKGDIPEGYSVSREKKERFSLILESASTNQTSMYLCASSRQGARNTQYFGPGTRLTVL.

This clonotype was detected only a few times. The rearrangement uses TRBV4-2 and TRBJ1-2, with a weak D call TRBD1 (5 bases). V lost 3 bases and J lost 1, with 6 bases in between. The CDR3 is 13 residues long. Germline assignment: CDR1 LGHNA and CDR2 YNFKEQ. CDR3 residues: CASSQDNNYGYTF. As DNA, the CDR3 is TGTGCCAGCAGCCAGGACAATAACTATGGCTACACCTTC.

The chain recombines TRBV6-5 with TRBJ1-5, with D hard to call. The CDR3 has 16 amino acids. With 4 bases removed from V and 3 bases from J, the gap between germline ends came to 16 bases. CDR1 and CDR2 from the germline V gene are MNHEY and SVGAGI. The CDR3 here is CASSSTISGNNQPQHF. The CDR3 region has the DNA TGTGCCAGCAGTTCCACAATTTCGGGGAACAATCAGCCCCAGCATTTT.

The chain links TRBV7-9 to TRBJ2-3; D is undetermined. CDR3 length equals 13 residues. Germline lookup yields CDR1 SEHNR and CDR2 FQNEAQ (reference sequence). Trimming cost V 1 base and J 6 bases, with 8 bases left between them. CDR3 DNA: TGTGCCAGCAGCTTAGTTTTGTCGGATACGCAGTATTTT. It is translated as CASSLVLSDTQYF.

This chain connects TRBV5-1 to TRBJ2-5; the match to TRBD1 covers 10 bases. V shed 4 bases and J 5 bases; nucleotides not matched to a gene: 8. Per the germline V gene, CDR1 is SGHRS and CDR2 is YFSETQ. The CDR3 contains 15 residues. CDR3 DNA: TGCGCCAGCAGCATCGGACAGGGGGTACGGGAGACCCAGTACTTC. It translates to CASSIGQGVRETQYF.

The table lists this clonotype with a few counts. This chain uses TRBV5-1 with TRBJ1-2, with a weak D call TRBD1 (5 bases). The CDR3 spans 14 residues. The germline V gene has CDR1 SGHRS and CDR2 YFSETQ. Trimming took 4 bases from V and 5 from J, leaving 15 bases between them. The CDR3 reads CASSRGTGLYGYTF. In nucleotides, the CDR3 is TGCGCCAGCAGCCGTGGAACAGGCCTTTATGGCTACACCTTC. The full variable domain, its missing parts supplied by reference TRBV5-1 and TRBJ1-2, is KAGVTQTPRYLIKTRGQQVTLSCSPISGHRSVSWYQQTPGQGLQFLFEYFSETQRNKGNFPGRFSGRQFSNSRSEMNVSTLELGDSALYLCASSRGTGLYGYTFGSGTRLTVV.

This chain links TRBV27 with TRBJ2-3, with 11 nucleotides matching TRBD2. Trimming cost V 3 bases and J 10 bases; bases outside gene matches: 9. This CDR3 has 15 residues. From germline, CDR1 is MNHEY and CDR2 SMNVEV (reference sequence). The CDR3 loop is CASSFLLAGAEAQYF. CDR3 nucleotides: TGTGCCAGCAGTTTTTTACTAGCGGGAGCCGAAGCGCAGTATTTT.

This clonotype occurred many times. The rearrangement links TRBV11-2 to TRBJ2-3, with D unresolved. Trimming removed 7 bases from V and 0 bases from J, with 5 bases in between. The germline V gene encodes CDR1 SGHAT and CDR2 FQNNGV. The length of the CDR3 is 12 residues. Here the CDR3 DNA reads TGTGCCAGCACGGCAAGCACAGATACGCAGTATTTT. Translated, it gives CASTASTDTQYF.

This clonotype was observed a few times. The chain combines TRBV12-3 or TRBV12-4 with TRBJ2-1, with 8 bases aligning to TRBD1. There are 13 residues in the CDR3. Trimming cost V 6 bases and J 10 bases; bases outside gene matches: 8. The CDR3 is CASRPDRVWEQFF. The CDR3 bases are TGTGCCAGCAGGCCGGACAGGGTATGGGAGCAGTTCTTC.

This clonotype was recorded at least ten times. The V call is TRBV6-1, the J call TRBJ2-1, with D unresolved. CDR3 size: 13 residues. V lost 5 bases to trimming and J lost 5 bases, with 10 bases between them. CDR1 is MNHNS and CDR2 is SASEGT in the germline V gene. The CDR3 region is CASSRRMDNEQFF. Written as DNA, the CDR3 is TGTGCCAGCAGTAGAAGGATGGACAATGAGCAGTTCTTC.

The chain links TRBV20-1 to TRBJ2-5; tentatively, D is TRBD1 or TRBD2 (5 bases each). Trimming left V 0 bases short and J 5 bases short, with 13 bases between. The CDR3 runs to 14 residues. Germline assignment: CDR1 DFQATT and CDR2 SNEGSKA (reference sequence). The CDR3 coding sequence is TGCAGTGCTAGAGAATCGGGGCGGTCGGAGACCCAGTACTTC. It translates to CSARESGRSETQYF.

There are many counts of this clonotype. The gene calls are TRBV28 and TRBJ1-5; unclear D gene. The CDR3 spans 15 residues. V lost 2 bases, J lost 2 bases, and 10 bases lay in between. Germline lookup yields CDR1 MDHEN and CDR2 SYDVKM. The CDR3 nucleotides are TGTGCCAGCAGTTTAAGGCAGACTGGCAATCAGCCCCAGCATTTT. Protein sequence: CASSLRQTGNQPQHF.

The rearrangement uses TRBV4-2 and TRBJ2-4, with 9 nucleotides matching TRBD1. Unmatched junction bases numbered 2, after V lost 0 bases and J lost 2 bases. The CDR3 runs to 16 residues. CDR1 LGHNA and CDR2 YNFKEQ come from the germline V gene. The chain's CDR3 is CASSQEQGATKNIQYF. CDR3 nucleotide sequence: TGTGCCAGCAGCCAAGAACAGGGGGCAACCAAAAACATTCAGTACTTC.

V gene TRBV10-3 combines with J gene TRBJ2-1, with TRBD2 identical over 14 bases. This CDR3 region has 17 residues. CDR1 is ENHRY, CDR2 SYGVKD, per germline. Trimming took 0 bases from V and 6 from J; bases not matched to a gene: 4. CDR3 loop: CAISESKGLAGGNEQFF. Here the CDR3 DNA reads TGTGCCATCAGTGAGTCGAAAGGACTAGCGGGGGGCAATGAGCAGTTCTTC.

The chain has TRBV12-3 or TRBV12-4 and TRBJ2-3; 9 bases match TRBD2. The trim removed 5 bases at V and 4 bases at J, leaving 7 bases unmatched. CDR3 length: 15 amino acids. CDR3 residues: CASSRSGSGADTQYF. The CDR3 nucleotides are TGTGCCAGCAGTCGTAGCGGGAGTGGGGCAGATACGCAGTATTTT.

V usage is TRBV12-3 or TRBV12-4 and J usage is TRBJ2-7, with 14 bases lining up with TRBD2. The length of the CDR3 is 15 residues. Losses at the gene ends were 3 bases for V and 5 bases for J; bases not matched to a gene: 3. CDR3 bases: TGTGCCAGCAGTTTGGGACTAGCGGGAGTAAACGAGCAGTACGTC. Translated, it gives CASSLGLAGVNEQYV.

This clonotype was seen just once. The chain links TRBV11-2 to TRBJ2-3; 13 bases line up with TRBD2. Per germline, CDR1 SGHAT and CDR2 FQNNGV. Unmatched junction bases numbered 5, after V lost 0 bases and J lost 5 bases. CDR3 length: 17 residues. The CDR3 nucleotides read TGTGCCAGCAGCTTAGAACTAGCGGGAGGGCTAGTAGATACGCAGTATTTT. Its translation is CASSLELAGGLVDTQYF. Based on the CDR3 plus reference TRBV11-2 and TRBJ2-3, the full variable domain is EAGVAQSPRYKIIEKRQSVAFWCNPISGHATLYWYQQILGQGPKLLIQFQNNGVVDDSQLPKDRFSAERLKGVDSTLKIQPAKLEDSAVYLCASSLELAGGLVDTQYFGPGTRLTVL.

The chain has TRBV10-2 and TRBJ2-1, with D possibly being TRBD2 (7 bases). V dropped 2 bases and J dropped 9 bases, with 20 bases sitting between them. The CDR3 has 16 amino acids. Looked up from germline, CDR1 is WSHSY and CDR2 is SAAADI. DNA of the CDR3: TGCGCCAGCAGTGAGCGGGGGGCCGATGGGGTGCTTGAGCAGTTCTTC. It codes for CASSERGADGVLEQFF.

CDR3 residues: CATSRSTGRETQYF. The CDR3 DNA reads as TGTGCCACCAGCAGATCGACAGGGAGGGAGACCCAGTACTTC. This chain links TRBV15 with TRBJ2-5; D perhaps matches TRBD1 (7 bases). Germline lookup yields CDR1 LNHNV and CDR2 YYDKDF (reference sequence). V was cut by 2 bases and J by 5 bases, with 12 bases left in between. The CDR3 extends over 14 amino acids.